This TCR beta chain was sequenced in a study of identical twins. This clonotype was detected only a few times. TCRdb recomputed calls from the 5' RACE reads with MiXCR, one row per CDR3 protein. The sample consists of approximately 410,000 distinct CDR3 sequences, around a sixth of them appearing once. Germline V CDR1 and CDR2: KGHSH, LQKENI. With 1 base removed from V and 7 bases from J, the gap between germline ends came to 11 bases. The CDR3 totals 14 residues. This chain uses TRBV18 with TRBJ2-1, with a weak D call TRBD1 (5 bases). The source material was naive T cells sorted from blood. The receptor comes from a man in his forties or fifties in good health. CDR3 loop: CASSPLLGRNEQFF. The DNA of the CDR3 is TGTGCCAGCTCACCACTCTTGGGGCGGAATGAGCAGTTCTTC.